Each of the 28 T cell receptor beta chains below was sequenced from the same sample in a study of T cells in Graves' hyperthyroidism and ophthalmopathy. RNA transcripts served as the template for amplifying TCR beta CDR3 regions. The HTBI primer set drove a first-round RT-PCR of the TCR CDR3. One entry per CDR3 protein results from TCRdb running MiXCR on the multiplex PCR reads. This sample has 500,000 to 550,000 distinct CDR3 sequences, with less than 20% found just once. Source material: blood. The source of these receptors is a man aged 40-49 years with Graves' ophthalmopathy.

The chain has TRBV29-1 and TRBJ1-2; the match to TRBD1 covers 9 bases. Germline CDR1 is SQVTM and CDR2 is ANQGSEA. J was trimmed by 6 bases and V by 4 bases; bases with no gene match: 3. This CDR3 has 12 residues. The CDR3 loop is CSVGGTGHGYTF. The CDR3 bases are TGCAGCGTTGGAGGGACAGGGCATGGCTACACCTTC.

This clonotype was observed a handful of times. The CDR3 protein is CASSPGLVVEQFF. The CDR3, as DNA: TGTGCCAGCAGTCCGGGACTAGTCGTCGAGCAGTTCTTC. This chain uses TRBV6-2 or TRBV6-3 with TRBJ2-1, with TRBD2 matching over 8 bases. The V and J ends lost 5 bases and 10 bases, in that order; junction bases with no gene match: 7. The CDR3 has 13 amino acids. Germline assignment: CDR1 MNHEY and CDR2 SVGEGT.

This clonotype was detected a few times. The chain couples TRBV28 to TRBJ2-3, with 9 bases matching TRBD2. V trimming: 5 bases; J trimming: 5 bases; junction bases outside the gene matches: 26. The germline V gene encodes CDR1 MDHEN and CDR2 SYDVKM. The CDR3 is 21 residues long. Here the CDR3 reads CASSPSVAGAPANLPKDTQYF. DNA of the CDR3: TGTGCCAGCAGTCCGTCCGTAGCGGGAGCCCCGGCCAACCTCCCGAAAGATACGCAGTATTTT.

The chain is built from TRBV25-1 and TRBJ2-5, with D perhaps given as TRBD1 or TRBD2 (5 bases each). Trimming removed 5 bases from V and 10 bases from J, with 17 bases in between. Germline CDR1 is MGHDK and CDR2 is SYGVNS. The CDR3 totals 13 residues. The CDR3 DNA follows: TGTGCCAGCAGTCTCCTGTCTGGGGGTGGCCAGTACTTC. Translated, it gives CASSLLSGGGQYF. Combining the CDR3 with reference TRBV25-1 and TRBJ2-5 gives the whole variable domain EADIYQTPRYLVIGTGKKITLECSQTMGHDKMYWYQQDPGMELHLIHYSYGVNSTEKGDLSSESTVSRIRTEHFPLTLESARPSHTSQYLCASSLLSGGGQYFGPGTRLLVL.

This rearrangement joins TRBV15 to TRBJ1-1; D call uncertain. The ends were cut back, 3 bases at V and 7 bases at J, with 12 bases in the middle. Germline V gene lookup returns CDR1 LNHNV and CDR2 YYDKDF (reference sequence). The CDR3 covers 13 residues. The CDR3 DNA reads as TGTGCCACCAGCAGTCCGCCGCATCTTGAAGCTTTCTTT. It yields the protein CATSSPPHLEAFF.

This clonotype was observed many times. This chain joins TRBV11-3 and TRBJ2-1; D is ambiguous. The V end was cut by 0 bases, the J end by 3 bases, with 12 bases between. This CDR3 is built from 16 residues. CDR1 SGHNT and CDR2 YENEEA come from the germline V gene. The DNA for the CDR3 is TGTGCCAGCAGCTTAGACGGTGGCCGACACTACAATGAGCAGTTCTTC. Its translation: CASSLDGGRHYNEQFF.

Only a few counts were recorded for this clonotype. The chain recombines TRBV18 with TRBJ2-7; D is possibly TRBD1 or TRBD2 (5 bases each). Germline CDR1 is KGHSH and CDR2 is LQKENI. The CDR3 length is 16 residues. With 5 bases removed from V and 0 bases from J, the gap between germline ends came to 17 bases. CDR3 in DNA: TGTGCCAGCTCAACCGGGACCCCCGGATACTCCTACGAGCAGTACTTC. This sequence encodes CASSTGTPGYSYEQYF.

This clonotype was counted a few times. This sequence joins TRBV7-3 and TRBJ2-1; no firm D call. Trimming removed 5 bases at V and 8 bases at J, with 13 bases between. Germline CDR1 reads SGHTA; CDR2 reads FQGTGA. CDR3 length equals 13 residues. The CDR3 region has the DNA TGTGCCAGCAGCCAAGCCCTTGGCCATGAGCAGTTCTTC. Translating gives CASSQALGHEQFF.

This clonotype occurred many times. The chain couples TRBV28 to TRBJ2-1; D not resolved. Trimming shortened V by 0 bases and J by 10 bases, and 10 bases separated the two germline ends. The CDR3 totals 13 residues. Germline V gives CDR1 MDHEN, CDR2 SYDVKM. This CDR3 is CASSLWTPGEQFF. The CDR3 nucleotides are TGTGCCAGCAGTTTATGGACCCCCGGCGAGCAGTTCTTC.

This clonotype was counted between two and nine times. V usage is TRBV3-1 and J usage is TRBJ2-1; 8 positions agree with TRBD2. The germline V gene has CDR1 LGHDT and CDR2 YNNKEL (reference sequence). Trimming at V came to 3 bases and at J to 8 bases, leaving 15 bases not matched to a gene. This CDR3 has 17 residues. The DNA for the CDR3 is TGTGCCAGCAGCCATTCTAACCGGGGGGGACCTACGTATGAGCAGTTCTTC. Translation: CASSHSNRGGPTYEQFF.

The CDR3 sequence is CASGLGGTRNRYTF. The CDR3 coding sequence is TGTGCTAGTGGTTTGGGCGGGACTAGGAATCGCTACACCTTC. The chain employs TRBV12-5 and TRBJ1-2; D possibly corresponds to TRBD1 (5 bases). V lost 1 base, J lost 9 bases, and 15 bases lay in between. Germline loops: CDR1 LGHNT, CDR2 FRNRAP. The CDR3 spans 14 residues. Full variable domain (outside the CDR3, taken from reference TRBV12-5 and TRBJ1-2): DARVTQTPRHKVTEMGQEVTMRCQPILGHNTVFWYRQTMMQGLELLAYFRNRAPLDDSGMPKDRFSAEMPDATLATLKIQPSEPRDSAVYFCASGLGGTRNRYTFGSGTRLTVV.

V and J are TRBV29-1 and TRBJ1-1; D uncertain. V was cut by 5 bases and J by 3 bases, with 10 bases left in between. Germline loops: CDR1 SQVTM, CDR2 ANQGSEA. The CDR3 spans 12 residues. The CDR3 sequence: CSVSAGDTEAFF. The CDR3 DNA is TGCAGCGTTTCCGCTGGGGACACTGAAGCTTTCTTT.

The chain is built from TRBV6-1 and TRBJ2-1; either TRBD1 or TRBD2 may supply D (7 bases each). V lost 10 bases, J lost 6 bases, and 19 bases lay in between. The CDR3 totals 14 residues. Germline assignment: CDR1 MNHNS and CDR2 SASEGT. DNA for the CDR3: TGTGCCACCTACCCAGGGGGGGGGTTCAATGAGCAGTTCTTC. Protein product: CATYPGGGFNEQFF.

This clonotype has ten or more counts. The genes are TRBV30 and TRBJ1-2, with a possible D match to TRBD1 (6 bases). With 4 bases removed from V and 7 bases from J, the gap between germline ends came to 10 bases. There are 11 residues in the CDR3. Germline V gene sequence: CDR1 GTSNPN, CDR2 SVGIG (reference sequence). Written as DNA, the CDR3 is TGTGCCTGGACAGGGGTAGGTGGCTACACCTTC. It is translated as CAWTGVGGYTF.

This rearrangement joins TRBV7-8 to TRBJ2-7; TRBD2 matches at 11 bases. CDR1 is SGHVS, CDR2 FQNEAQ, per germline. This CDR3 has 14 residues. V was pared by 5 bases and J by 10 bases, with 10 bases of the junction left unmatched. The CDR3 protein is CASSLGLAAGEQYF. In nucleotides, the CDR3 is TGTGCCAGCAGCCTGGGACTAGCGGCAGGGGAACAGTACTTC.

This chain links TRBV10-2 with TRBJ1-2; 9 positions match TRBD1. The V segment lost 1 base and the J segment 7 bases; nucleotides outside the gene matches: 7. Germline lookup yields CDR1 WSHSY and CDR2 SAAADI. This CDR3 is built from 15 residues. The CDR3 sequence: CASSELLGQGGGYTF. CDR3 sequence (DNA): TGCGCCAGCAGTGAGTTGTTGGGACAGGGAGGTGGCTACACCTTC.

The sample holds a few counts of this clonotype. This chain connects TRBV7-9 to TRBJ2-7; 10 bases fit TRBD2. The CDR3 is made up of 17 amino acids. Germline CDR1 SEHNR, CDR2 FQNEAQ (reference sequence). V gave up 1 base and J gave up 0 bases; unmatched junction bases: 6. The CDR3, as DNA: TGTGCCAGCAGCTTAGGTTCCGGGACTAGCGTCTCCTACGAGCAGTACTTC. Its protein is CASSLGSGTSVSYEQYF.

This clonotype has just a few counts. Compared with germline, one end of the junction differs, possibly owing to a read error. The rearrangement uses TRBV28 and TRBJ1-2; D gene ambiguous. Germline lookup yields CDR1 MDHEN and CDR2 SYDVKM. This CDR3 is 14 amino acids long. CDR3 amino acids: CASSLWVRPHGYAF. The CDR3 coding sequence is TGTGCCAGCAGTTTATGGGTTAGACCCCATGGCTACGCCTTC.

J is TRBJ1-5 and V is TRBV20-1; 9 positions match TRBD1. In germline, CDR1 is DFQATT, CDR2 SNEGSKA (reference sequence). With 3 bases clipped from V and 5 bases from J, the junction kept 11 bases outside the gene matches. This CDR3 is built from 16 residues. CDR3 sequence: CSASHFVGQGDQPQHF. The CDR3 region has the DNA TGCAGTGCTAGCCACTTTGTGGGACAGGGAGATCAGCCCCAGCATTTT.

At least ten counts were recorded for this clonotype. The chain uses TRBV7-2 and TRBJ2-5, with a tentative D call TRBD1 (6 bases). CDR3 length: 12 residues. Between the trimmed V and J ends, which lost 6 bases and 4 bases, there was a span of 9 bases. Per the germline V gene, CDR1 is SGHTA and CDR2 is FQGNSA. The CDR3 protein is CASREGGETQYF. As DNA, the CDR3 is TGTGCCAGCAGAGAAGGGGGAGAGACCCAGTACTTC.

This clonotype showed up many times. V usage is TRBV2 and J usage is TRBJ2-7, with D possibly matching TRBD2 (5 bases). Germline assignment: CDR1 SNHLY and CDR2 FYNNEI. The ends were cut back, 2 bases at V and 5 bases at J, with 13 bases in the middle. There are 14 residues in the CDR3. The CDR3 DNA reads TGTGCCAGCAGTGAAACGGGTTTCGGGGACGAGCAGTACTTC. This gives the protein CASSETGFGDEQYF.

This sequence joins TRBV5-1 and TRBJ2-1; D may be TRBD2 (5 bases). Germline-derived CDR1 and CDR2 are SGHRS and YFSETQ. This CDR3 is built from 13 residues. V dropped 9 bases and J dropped 6 bases, with 16 bases sitting between them. CDR3 nucleotide sequence: TGCGCCACGAAGGTCACTGGACTCAATGAGCAGTTCTTC. Protein: CATKVTGLNEQFF.

This chain connects TRBV10-3 to TRBJ1-1, with 7 bases aligning to TRBD1. Germline V lookup: CDR1 ENHRY, CDR2 SYGVKD. The CDR3 loop spans 15 amino acids. With V trimmed by 6 bases and J by 5 bases, 12 bases remained unmatched. CDR3 bases: TGTGCCATCAGCGATAGGACCCAGGGGGTAACTGAAGCTTTCTTT. Translated: CAISDRTQGVTEAFF.

The table lists this clonotype with a few counts. The chain joins TRBV20-1 to TRBJ2-6; 7 bases agree with TRBD1. CDR1 is DFQATT and CDR2 is SNEGSKA in the germline V gene (reference sequence). The CDR3 has 17 amino acids. The V and J ends lost 6 bases and 0 bases, in that order; junction bases with no gene match: 11. CDR3 in amino acids: CSAVTGVRGSGANVLTF. Here the CDR3 DNA reads TGCAGTGCCGTAACAGGGGTCAGAGGCTCTGGGGCCAACGTCCTGACTTTC.

The rearrangement joins TRBV18 to TRBJ2-7, with TRBD1 matching over 9 bases. In germline, CDR1 is KGHSH, CDR2 LQKENI. The CDR3 runs 14 residues. V trimming: 9 bases; J trimming: 5 bases; junction bases outside the gene matches: 11. The CDR3 reads CASRTGTGRHEQYF. The CDR3 DNA follows: TGTGCCAGTCGAACCGGGACAGGGCGCCACGAGCAGTACTTC.

In its sample, this clonotype was seen a few times. The chain is built from TRBV4-1 and TRBJ1-4; no definite D call. Germline V gives CDR1 MGHRA, CDR2 YSYEKL. The CDR3 has 14 residues. V was shortened by 1 base and J by 8 bases, with 11 bases between the two germline ends. The CDR3 DNA follows: TGCGCCAGCAGCCAAGTCTCGGCGGAGGAAAAACTGTTTTTT. This codes for CASSQVSAEEKLFF.

This clonotype was detected ten times or more. CDR3 amino acids: CASSSPLRLADTDTQYF. CDR3 bases: TGTGCCAGCAGTTCCCCCCTTCGACTAGCGGACACAGATACGCAGTATTTT. The chain is built from TRBV28 and TRBJ2-3, with 9 bases identical to TRBD2. V gave up 4 bases and J gave up 2 bases; unmatched junction bases: 10. There are 17 residues in the CDR3. CDR1 and CDR2 (germline): MDHEN, SYDVKM.

The chain recombines TRBV11-2 with TRBJ2-3, with a weak D call TRBD2 (7 bases). The CDR3 extends over 15 amino acids. V dropped 3 bases and J dropped 4 bases, with 14 bases sitting between them. Germline CDR1 is SGHAT and CDR2 is FQNNGV. The CDR3 loop is CASSFWGGPPDTQYF. The CDR3 region has the DNA TGTGCCAGCAGCTTTTGGGGGGGGCCCCCAGATACGCAGTATTTT.